The 21 T cell receptor beta chains listed next were all sequenced from one sample in a study of human T cells and chemical hapten exposure. The time point was: patch test 2, 6 weeks after DPC sensitization. Treatment: therapeutic diphenylcyclopropenone sensitization with weekly scalp DPC. TCRdb passed the RACE reads through MiXCR, listing each CDR3 protein once. The sample has tens of thousands of distinct CDR3 sequences; approximately 10% are singletons. This material consisted of whole blood, taken in connection with sensitization to the hapten diphenylcyclopropenone (DPC). These receptors all come from a woman in her 50s with alopecia areata. Some clones in this sample may be carry-over from other donors' samples.

At least ten counts were recorded for this clonotype. V gene TRBV12-3 or TRBV12-4 combines with J gene TRBJ2-7; 8 bases line up with TRBD1. V was pared by 4 bases and J by 4 bases, with 12 bases of the junction left unmatched. The CDR3 contains 16 residues. The CDR3 reads CASSSDWGDRQYEQYF. The DNA of the CDR3 is TGTGCCAGCAGTTCCGACTGGGGGGACAGGCAGTACGAGCAGTACTTC.

This clonotype was observed many times. The chain links TRBV6-5 to TRBJ2-7; no reliable D call. The germline CDR1 and CDR2 sequences are MNHEY and SVGAGI. Trimming removed 5 bases at V and 0 bases at J, with 14 bases between. This CDR3 region has 15 residues. The CDR3 is CASSTPIAVSYEQYF. Here the CDR3 DNA reads TGTGCCAGCAGTACTCCTATAGCTGTCTCCTACGAGCAGTACTTC.

In its sample, this clonotype was seen many times. The V and J genes are TRBV12-3 or TRBV12-4 and TRBJ2-2, with a possible D match to TRBD1 (6 bases). Trimming took off 7 bases at V and 1 base at J, with 16 bases between the two ends. CDR3 length: 16 residues. CDR3: CASTLSGTKNTGELFF. CDR3 coding DNA: TGTGCCAGCACCCTCAGTGGGACAAAGAACACCGGGGAGCTGTTTTTT.

This clonotype has only a few counts. One end of the junction varies from germline; a read error may be responsible. The chain combines TRBV29-1 with TRBJ2-1; D uncertain. The CDR3 is made up of 12 amino acids. From germline, CDR1 is SQVTM and CDR2 ANQGSEA. The DNA for the CDR3 is TGCAGCGTTGAAGATGGGCAGCCCCCCCCGGTCTTC. Translation gives CSVEDGQPPPVF.

This clonotype appeared many times. The chain couples TRBV29-1 to TRBJ1-2, with 7 positions matching TRBD1. Germline CDR1 is SQVTM and CDR2 is ANQGSEA. The trim removed 6 bases at V and 4 bases at J, leaving 2 bases unmatched. This CDR3 spans 11 amino acids. In DNA form, the CDR3 reads TGCAGCGTGCGACAGGGCTATGGCTACACCTTC. Encoded protein: CSVRQGYGYTF.

The sample holds many counts of this clonotype. This chain uses TRBV12-3 or TRBV12-4 with TRBJ1-5; TRBD1 agrees at 7 bases. The CDR3 extends over 14 amino acids. Trimming removed 7 bases from V and 0 bases from J; junction bases left unmatched: 3. In nucleotides, the CDR3 is TGTGCCAGCAAAGACAGGGATAGCAATCAGCCCCAGCATTTT. Its translation: CASKDRDSNQPQHF.

This clonotype was observed many times. The chain employs TRBV7-9 and TRBJ1-2; 9 bases align to TRBD1. CDR3 size: 14 residues. V trimming: 5 bases; J trimming: 7 bases; junction bases outside the gene matches: 8. Germline CDR1 reads SEHNR; CDR2 reads FQNEAQ (reference sequence). Here the CDR3 reads CASSPGQGYRGYTF. CDR3 coding DNA: TGTGCCAGCAGCCCGGGACAGGGATATCGTGGCTACACCTTC.

This clonotype was counted at least ten times. This sequence joins TRBV7-9 and TRBJ1-5, with D unresolved. Germline V CDR1 and CDR2: SEHNR, FQNEAQ (reference sequence). This CDR3 has 15 residues. Trimming removed 1 base from V and 0 bases from J, with 7 bases in between. The CDR3 here is CASSLDQYSNQPQHF. The CDR3 bases are TGTGCCAGCAGCTTAGACCAGTATAGCAATCAGCCCCAGCATTTT.

This clonotype was seen a few times. The V gene is TRBV20-1, the J gene TRBJ2-3, with D possibly TRBD2 on 6 matching bases. The CDR3 contains 18 residues. Germline V gene sequence: CDR1 DFQATT, CDR2 SNEGSKA (reference sequence). Between the trimmed V and J ends, which lost 3 bases and 1 base, there was a span of 23 bases. This CDR3 reads CSASATTGTRRGTDTQYF. For the CDR3, the DNA is TGCAGTGCTAGTGCCACAACTGGGACTCGACGAGGCACAGATACGCAGTATTTT.

This clonotype has a count of ten or more. The chain combines TRBV9 with TRBJ2-1; D call uncertain. Germline values: CDR1 SGDLS, CDR2 YYNGEE. Trimming pared 0 bases from V and 5 bases from J, leaving 9 bases between. This CDR3 spans 14 amino acids. The CDR3: CASSVGGVDNEQFF. CDR3 coding DNA: TGTGCCAGCAGCGTAGGAGGCGTGGACAATGAGCAGTTCTTC.

V is TRBV3-1 and J is TRBJ2-2; D remains unclear. The V end lost 2 bases, the J end lost 5 bases, and 15 bases lay between the germline ends. In germline, CDR1 is LGHDT, CDR2 YNNKEL (reference sequence). The CDR3 totals 16 residues. DNA for the CDR3: TGTGCCAGCAGCCAAATCGCCAAACGGCGGACCGGGGAGCTGTTTTTT. Amino acids: CASSQIAKRRTGELFF.

This clonotype occurred many times. The chain carries TRBV4-1 and TRBJ2-1, with TRBD2 identical over 7 bases. The V gene's germline CDR1 is MGHRA and CDR2 YSYEKL. This CDR3 comprises 17 residues. Trimming took 3 bases from V and 0 from J; bases not matched to a gene: 8. CDR3 protein: CASSQLPSGDSYNEQFF. The CDR3 DNA reads as TGCGCCAGCAGCCAGCTTCCTAGCGGAGACTCCTACAATGAGCAGTTCTTC.

The chain employs TRBV19 and TRBJ1-2; D remains unclear. This CDR3 contains 13 residues. The V and J ends lost 5 bases and 5 bases respectively, with 12 bases between them. Germline V lookup: CDR1 LNHDA, CDR2 SQIVND (reference sequence). CDR3 sequence: CASSLFRGYGYTF. CDR3 DNA: TGTGCCAGTAGTCTCTTTCGAGGGTATGGCTACACCTTC.

This clonotype has only a few counts. The V and J genes are TRBV12-2 and TRBJ2-7. TRBV12-2 is described as a pseudogene. CDR3 length: 15 amino acids. This CDR3 reads CASRLLRRSSYEQYF. The CDR3 DNA follows: TGTGCAAGTCGTCTACTACGCAGAAGCTCCTACGAGCAGTACTTC.

The J gene is TRBJ1-4, the V gene TRBV6-5, with a weak D call TRBD1 (6 bases). The germline V and J ends were trimmed by 5 bases and 8 bases, with 18 bases remaining between them. The CDR3 is 15 amino acids. Germline V gives CDR1 MNHEY, CDR2 SVGAGI. CDR3 loop: CASSSPGDGQEKLFF. The DNA for the CDR3 is TGTGCCAGCAGTAGCCCTGGGGATGGACAGGAAAAACTGTTTTTT.

This clonotype was seen a handful of times. CDR3 bases: TGTGCCAGCAGCTTAGTTTTGAACACCGGGGAGCTGTTTTTT. Protein sequence: CASSLVLNTGELFF. V and J are TRBV7-6 and TRBJ2-2; D uncertain. The CDR3 is made up of 14 amino acids. Germline V gives CDR1 SGHVS, CDR2 FNYEAQ. V shed 1 base and J shed 1 base, with 4 bases lying between them.

This chain links TRBV12-3 or TRBV12-4 with TRBJ2-1; D unclear. The CDR3 extends over 15 amino acids. V was clipped by 0 bases and J by 1 base, with 7 bases between them. In DNA, the CDR3 is TGTGCCAGCAGTTTAGCGCTCGGTTCCTACAATGAGCAGTTCTTC. The encoded protein is CASSLALGSYNEQFF.

This clonotype came up many times. The chain has TRBV10-1 and TRBJ2-3; D call uncertain. CDR1 and CDR2 from the germline V gene are WNHNN and SYGVQD (reference sequence). This CDR3 spans 11 amino acids. The germline V and J ends were trimmed by 5 bases and 3 bases, with 3 bases remaining between them. CDR3: CASSKTDTQYF. CDR3 nucleotide sequence: TGCGCCAGCAGTAAGACAGATACGCAGTATTTT.

In its sample, this clonotype was seen a few times. The rearrangement joins TRBV7-9 to TRBJ2-1; D gene unclear. The CDR3 has 16 amino acids. V dropped 5 bases and J dropped 0 bases, with 14 bases sitting between them. Germline values: CDR1 SEHNR, CDR2 FQNEAQ (reference sequence). The CDR3 reads CASSPARTSSYNEQFF. The DNA for the CDR3 is TGTGCCAGCAGCCCAGCCAGGACGAGCTCCTACAATGAGCAGTTCTTC.

As regards this clonotype: Given a much more abundant clone one base away, this may be a read error. This sequence joins TRBV20-1 and TRBJ2-1, with 11 bases that match TRBD2. The J call may be incorrect, as the DNA end agrees better with TRBJ2-7. From germline, CDR1 is DFQATT and CDR2 SNEGSKA (reference sequence). This CDR3 has 15 residues. The DNA of the CDR3 is TGCAGTGCTATATCCGGGACTAGCGGAAACAATGAGCAGTACTTC. Its translation: CSAISGTSGNNEQYF.

This clonotype was counted a few times. The CDR3 sequence is CASSEWWIARNTGELFF. The CDR3 DNA is TGTGCCAGCAGTGAATGGTGGATAGCGCGGAACACCGGGGAGCTGTTTTTT. This chain uses TRBV2 with TRBJ2-2; D is possibly TRBD2 (5 bases). Germline V gene lookup returns CDR1 SNHLY and CDR2 FYNNEI. The CDR3 spans 17 residues. V gave up 2 bases and J gave up 1 base, with 14 bases separating them.